This TCR beta chain appears in the sequencing data of a study of Graves' ophthalmopathy and Graves' hyperthyroidism. TCR beta CDR3 amplification used RNA transcripts. HTBI-primed RT-PCR formed the first round, and a multiplex PCR formed the second. TCRdb analysed the multiplex PCR reads with MiXCR anew, one entry per CDR3 protein. Of about 370,000 distinct CDR3 sequences listed, about 18% are singletons. CDR3 length equals 15 residues. Germline CDR1 SEHNR, CDR2 FQNEAQ (reference sequence). Other autoimmune diseases, uncontrolled infections, pregnancy or lactation led to the exclusion of patients. A note on this clonotype: What it binds is unknown. Its ends do not fully match the called genes, so a read error is possible.

Regarding the study as a whole: Ophthalmopathy progression cases were predicted by the model with 60% to 71% sensitivity and approximately 76% specificity. Most thyroid-expanded clonotypes exceeding 0.001 frequency were also found in blood.

Material: peripheral blood. The chain couples TRBV7-9 to TRBJ2-7; D not resolved. The clonotype originates from an adult woman with stable Graves' hyperthyroidism. The CDR3 DNA sequence: TGTGCCGGCAGCTTAGCTAGGTTCGCCTCCTACGAGCAGTACTTC. Its protein product is CAGSLARFASYEQYF.